This TCR beta chain was sequenced in a study of cytomegalovirus exposure and HLA in healthy donors. Unmatched junction bases numbered 13, after V lost 2 bases and J lost 13 bases. The CDR3 runs to 13 residues. The V gene's germline CDR1 is GTSNPN and CDR2 SVGIG (reference sequence). It was with 60 Vbeta and 13 Jbeta primers that the PCR ran. Assay: immunoSEQ multiplex PCR; the TCRdb copy retains only in-frame clones and omits some. This repertoire shows 130,000 or so clones, 73% found once; its top ten account for around 2.1%. Sequenced material: PBMCs. The clonotype comes from a woman aged 40 to 50 in good health and CMV-seropositive. The rearrangement uses TRBV30 and TRBJ1-2; 7 nucleotides match TRBD1. CDR3 coding DNA: TGTGCCTGGAGTCGAGAGGGGGCTGTTAGAAGCACCTTC. This gives the protein CAWSREGAVRSTF.